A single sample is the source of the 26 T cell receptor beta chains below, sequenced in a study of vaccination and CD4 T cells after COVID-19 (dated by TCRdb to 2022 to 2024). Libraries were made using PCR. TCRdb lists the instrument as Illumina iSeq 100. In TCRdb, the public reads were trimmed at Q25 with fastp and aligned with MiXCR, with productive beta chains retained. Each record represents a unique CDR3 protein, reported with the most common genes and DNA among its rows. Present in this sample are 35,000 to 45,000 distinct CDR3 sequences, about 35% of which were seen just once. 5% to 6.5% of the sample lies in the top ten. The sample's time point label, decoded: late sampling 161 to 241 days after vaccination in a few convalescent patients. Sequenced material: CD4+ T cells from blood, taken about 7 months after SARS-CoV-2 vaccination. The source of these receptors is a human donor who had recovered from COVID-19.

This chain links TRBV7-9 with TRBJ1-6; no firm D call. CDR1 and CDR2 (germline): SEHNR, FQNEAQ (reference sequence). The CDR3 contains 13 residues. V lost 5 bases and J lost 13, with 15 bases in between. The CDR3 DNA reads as TGTGCCAGCAGCCCAAGGAGCCTCGGGCCCCTCCACTTT. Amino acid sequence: CASSPRSLGPLHF.

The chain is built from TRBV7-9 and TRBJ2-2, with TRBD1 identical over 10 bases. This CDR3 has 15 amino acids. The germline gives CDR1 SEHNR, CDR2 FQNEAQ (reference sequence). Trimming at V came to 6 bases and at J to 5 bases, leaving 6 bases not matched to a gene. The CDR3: CASRGDRGSTGELFF. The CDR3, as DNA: TGTGCCAGCAGGGGGGACAGGGGATCTACCGGGGAGCTGTTTTTT.

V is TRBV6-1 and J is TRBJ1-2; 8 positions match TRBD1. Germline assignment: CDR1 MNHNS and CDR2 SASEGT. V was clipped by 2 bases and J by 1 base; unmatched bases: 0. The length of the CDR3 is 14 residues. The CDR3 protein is CASSETGGNYGYTF. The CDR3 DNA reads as TGTGCCAGCAGTGAAACAGGGGGTAACTATGGCTACACCTTC.

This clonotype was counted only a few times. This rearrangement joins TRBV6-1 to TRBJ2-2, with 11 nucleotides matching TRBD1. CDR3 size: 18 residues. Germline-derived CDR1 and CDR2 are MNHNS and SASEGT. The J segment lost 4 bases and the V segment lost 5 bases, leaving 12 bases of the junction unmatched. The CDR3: CASSQNPGQGAGTGELFF. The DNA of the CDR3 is TGTGCCAGCAGTCAGAATCCCGGACAGGGGGCGGGCACCGGGGAGCTGTTTTTT.

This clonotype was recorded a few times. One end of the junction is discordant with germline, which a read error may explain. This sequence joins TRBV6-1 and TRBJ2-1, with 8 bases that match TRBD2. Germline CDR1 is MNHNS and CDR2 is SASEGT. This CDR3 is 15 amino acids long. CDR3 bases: TGTGCCAGCAGGGAGTCGGGAGGGGCCTACAATGAACAGTTCTTC. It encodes CASRESGGAYNEQFF.

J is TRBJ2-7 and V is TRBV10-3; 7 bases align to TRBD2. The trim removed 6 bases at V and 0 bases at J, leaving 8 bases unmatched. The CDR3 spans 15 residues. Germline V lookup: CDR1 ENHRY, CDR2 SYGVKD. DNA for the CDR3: TGTGCCATCAGACCAACTAGCGCGAGCTCCTACGAGCAGTACTTC. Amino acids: CAIRPTSASSYEQYF.

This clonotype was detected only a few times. CDR3 sequence (DNA): TGCAGTGCTAGGGGGACAGGGCTGCACGAGCAGTACTTC. This encodes CSARGTGLHEQYF. The V call is TRBV20-1, the J call TRBJ2-7; 9 nucleotides match TRBD1. This CDR3 is 13 amino acids long. The V segment lost 3 bases and the J segment 5 bases; nucleotides outside the gene matches: 5. Germline V gene sequence: CDR1 DFQATT, CDR2 SNEGSKA (reference sequence).

The CDR3 here is CASSLLAAPYEQYF. CDR3 DNA: TGTGCCAGCAGCTTGCTAGCGGCGCCCTACGAGCAGTACTTC. The chain links TRBV5-8 to TRBJ2-7, with TRBD2 matching over 7 bases. CDR3 length equals 14 residues. Germline V lookup: CDR1 SGHTS, CDR2 YDEGEE. Trimming at V came to 1 base and at J to 2 bases, leaving 3 bases not matched to a gene.

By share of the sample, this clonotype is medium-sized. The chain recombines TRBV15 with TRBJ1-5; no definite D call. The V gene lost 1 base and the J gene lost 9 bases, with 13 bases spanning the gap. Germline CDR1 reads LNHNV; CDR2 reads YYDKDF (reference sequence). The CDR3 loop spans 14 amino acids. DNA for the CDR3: TGTGCCACCAGCAGAGGGCGGGGAGATCGGCCCCAGCATTTT. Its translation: CATSRGRGDRPQHF.

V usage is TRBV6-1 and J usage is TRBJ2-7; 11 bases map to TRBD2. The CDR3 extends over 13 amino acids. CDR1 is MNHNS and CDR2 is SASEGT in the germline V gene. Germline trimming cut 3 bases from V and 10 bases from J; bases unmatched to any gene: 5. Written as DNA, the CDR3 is TGTGCCAGCAGTGACCTAGCGGGAGGTAATCAGTACTTC. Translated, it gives CASSDLAGGNQYF.

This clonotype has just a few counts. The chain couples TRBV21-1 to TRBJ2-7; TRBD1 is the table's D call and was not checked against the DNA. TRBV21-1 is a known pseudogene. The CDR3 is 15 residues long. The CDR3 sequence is CASSKVQGPSYEQYF. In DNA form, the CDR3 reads TGTGCCAGCAGCAAAGTACAGGGTCCTTCCTACGAGCAGTACTTC.

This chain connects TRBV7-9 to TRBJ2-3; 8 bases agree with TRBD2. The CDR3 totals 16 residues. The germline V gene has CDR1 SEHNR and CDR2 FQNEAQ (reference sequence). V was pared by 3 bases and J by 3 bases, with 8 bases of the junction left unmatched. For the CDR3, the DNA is TGTGCCAGCAGCTTCAGCGGGAGATCGAGTACAGATACGCAGTATTTT. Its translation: CASSFSGRSSTDTQYF. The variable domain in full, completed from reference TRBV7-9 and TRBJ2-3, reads DTGVSQNPRHKITKRGQNVTFRCDPISEHNRLYWYRQTLGQGPEFLTYFQNEAQLEKSRLLSDRFSAERPKGSFSTLEIQRTEQGDSAMYLCASSFSGRSSTDTQYFGPGTRLTVL.

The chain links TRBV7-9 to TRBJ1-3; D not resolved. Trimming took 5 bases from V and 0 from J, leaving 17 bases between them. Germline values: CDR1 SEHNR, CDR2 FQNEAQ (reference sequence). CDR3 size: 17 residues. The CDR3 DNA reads TGTGCCAGCAGCCGCCCCGAGTCCTTCAGCTCTGGAAACACCATATATTTT. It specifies CASSRPESFSSGNTIYF.

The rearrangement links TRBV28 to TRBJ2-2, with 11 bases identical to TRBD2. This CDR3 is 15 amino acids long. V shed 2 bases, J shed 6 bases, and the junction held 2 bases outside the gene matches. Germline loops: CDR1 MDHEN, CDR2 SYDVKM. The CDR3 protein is CASSLVGLAAGELFF. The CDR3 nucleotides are TGTGCCAGCAGTTTAGTGGGACTAGCGGCCGGGGAGCTGTTTTTT.

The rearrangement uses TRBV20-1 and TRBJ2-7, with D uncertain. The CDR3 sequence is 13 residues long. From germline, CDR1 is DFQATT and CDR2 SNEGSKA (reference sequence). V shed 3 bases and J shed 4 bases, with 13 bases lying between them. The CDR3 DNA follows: TGCAGTGCTAGGGTCGGAACGGTTTACGAGCAGTACTTC. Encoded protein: CSARVGTVYEQYF.

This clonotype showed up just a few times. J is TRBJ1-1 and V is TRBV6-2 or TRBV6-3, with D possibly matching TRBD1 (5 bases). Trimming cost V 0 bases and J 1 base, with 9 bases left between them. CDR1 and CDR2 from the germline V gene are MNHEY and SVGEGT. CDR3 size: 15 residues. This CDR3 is CASSYSFQGNTEAFF. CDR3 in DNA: TGTGCCAGCAGTTACTCGTTCCAGGGGAACACTGAAGCTTTCTTT.

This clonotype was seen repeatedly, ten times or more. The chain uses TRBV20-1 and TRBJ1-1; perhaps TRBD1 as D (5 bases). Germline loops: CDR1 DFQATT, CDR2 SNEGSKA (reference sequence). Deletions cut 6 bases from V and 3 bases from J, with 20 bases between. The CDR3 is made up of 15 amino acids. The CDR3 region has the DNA TGCAGTGCCGTCGACGGCCGAAAGGGGTACACTGAAGCTTTCTTT. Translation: CSAVDGRKGYTEAFF.

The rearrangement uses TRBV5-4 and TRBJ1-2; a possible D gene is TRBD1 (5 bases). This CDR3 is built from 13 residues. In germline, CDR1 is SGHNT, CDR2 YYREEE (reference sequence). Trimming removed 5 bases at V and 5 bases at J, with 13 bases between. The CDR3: CASRDGRGYGYTF. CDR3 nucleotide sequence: TGTGCCAGCAGGGACGGACGGGGGTATGGCTACACCTTC.

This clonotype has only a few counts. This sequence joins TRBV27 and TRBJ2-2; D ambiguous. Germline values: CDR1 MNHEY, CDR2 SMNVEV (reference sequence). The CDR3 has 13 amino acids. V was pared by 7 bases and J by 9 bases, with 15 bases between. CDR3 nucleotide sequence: TGTGCCAGCATGATGTCCGCCCACCGGGAGCTGTTTTTT. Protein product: CASMMSAHRELFF.

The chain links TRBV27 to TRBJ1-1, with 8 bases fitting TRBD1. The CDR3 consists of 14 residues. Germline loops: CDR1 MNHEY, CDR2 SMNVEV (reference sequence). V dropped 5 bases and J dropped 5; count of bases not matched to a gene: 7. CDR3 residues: CASSPRTGWTEAFF. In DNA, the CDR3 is TGTGCCAGCAGTCCCCGGACAGGGTGGACTGAAGCTTTCTTT.

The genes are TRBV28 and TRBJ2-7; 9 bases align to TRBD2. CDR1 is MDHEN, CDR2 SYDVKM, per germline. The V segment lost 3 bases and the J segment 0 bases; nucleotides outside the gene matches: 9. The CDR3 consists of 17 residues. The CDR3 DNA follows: TGTGCCAGCAGTTTCTCCAGCGGGGGGCTCCTCTCCTACGAGCAGTACTTC. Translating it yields CASSFSSGGLLSYEQYF.

The CDR3 nucleotides read TGTGCCAGCAGCTTAGAGGGGACCCTACCGAAAAACATTCAGTACTTC. This codes for CASSLEGTLPKNIQYF. This rearrangement joins TRBV7-2 to TRBJ2-4; perhaps D is TRBD1 or TRBD2 (5 bases each). This CDR3 is 16 amino acids long. Per the germline V gene, CDR1 is SGHTA and CDR2 is FQGNSA. Trimming took 1 base from V and 4 from J, leaving 14 bases between them.

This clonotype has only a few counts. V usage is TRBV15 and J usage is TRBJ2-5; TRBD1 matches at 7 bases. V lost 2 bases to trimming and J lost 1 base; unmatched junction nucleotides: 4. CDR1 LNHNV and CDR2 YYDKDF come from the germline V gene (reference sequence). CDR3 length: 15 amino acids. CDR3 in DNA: TGTGCCACCAGCAGAAAAACAGGGGCCCAAGAGACCCAGTACTTC. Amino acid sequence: CATSRKTGAQETQYF.

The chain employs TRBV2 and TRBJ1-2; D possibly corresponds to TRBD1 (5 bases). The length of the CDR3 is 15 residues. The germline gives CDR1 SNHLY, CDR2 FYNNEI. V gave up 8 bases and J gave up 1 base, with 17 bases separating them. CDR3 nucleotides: TGTGCCAGCGTCGGAGGGACTGGAGGTAACTATGGCTACACCTTC. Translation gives CASVGGTGGNYGYTF.

The CDR3 coding sequence is TGTGCCAGCAGCTGGGGGGCGGAATACGAGCAGTACTTC. Translated: CASSWGAEYEQYF. The rearrangement joins TRBV5-4 to TRBJ2-7; D may correspond to TRBD1 or TRBD2 (6 bases each). CDR1 and CDR2 (germline): SGHNT, YYREEE (reference sequence). The CDR3 runs 13 residues. Trimming shortened V by 3 bases and J by 4 bases, and 11 bases separated the two germline ends.

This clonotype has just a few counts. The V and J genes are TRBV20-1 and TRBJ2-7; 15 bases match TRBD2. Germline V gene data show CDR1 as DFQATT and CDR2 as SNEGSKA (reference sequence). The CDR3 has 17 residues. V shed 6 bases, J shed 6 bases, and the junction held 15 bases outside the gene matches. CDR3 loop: CSANQEGLAGGLGEQYF. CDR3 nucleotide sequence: TGCAGTGCAAACCAAGAGGGACTAGCGGGAGGACTGGGCGAGCAGTACTTC.